This T cell receptor (beta chain) is drawn from a study of T cell repertoires in ileal Crohn's disease. Study-wide background: All patients had surgery for stricturing (61%) or penetrating (39%) disease.

Regarding the study as a whole: Active smokers at surgery had more clonal expansions than non-smokers. Sorted CD8 T cells held more high-frequency clones than CD4. Endoscopic recurrence occurred in every patient whose clonality exceeded 26.8%.

This CDR3 has 17 residues. In its sample, this clone was seen a few times. What it binds is not known. Only in-frame clones appear in the TCRdb table, and some are missing; sequencing was by immunoSEQ multiplex PCR. The table shows around 7,800 clones, with more than 65% occurring only once. The time point was: neoterminal ileum biopsy at postoperative endoscopy, about 6 months after surgery. The TCR comes from an adult with Crohn's disease. Sequencing was performed on ileal tissue. The chain employs TRBV12-2 and TRBJ2-2; no check of the table's D call, TRBD2, against the DNA was made. TRBV12-2 constitutes a pseudogene. As DNA, the CDR3 is TGTGCAAGTCGCTTAGATAACGCGGGGGTCGGCACCGGGGAGCTGTTTTTT. This gives the protein CASRLDNAGVGTGELFF.